This T cell receptor (beta chain) was found in a study of human T cells and chemical hapten exposure. Unfractionated whole blood was the source from which total RNA was extracted. Ten or more counts support this clonotype. Trimming pared 6 bases from V and 0 bases from J, leaving 10 bases between. The CDR3 runs 13 residues. Germline V gene lookup returns CDR1 SQVTM and CDR2 ANQGSEA. Individual cDNA molecules (in the library) carried attached unique molecular identifiers. Each CDR3 protein gets one entry after TCRdb re-called the reads with MiXCR. The repertoire consists of about 120,000 distinct CDR3 sequences, with 6.5% to 10% occurring once and the leading ten covering about 1.4%.

The sample was whole blood. The chain couples TRBV29-1 to TRBJ2-3; possibly TRBD1 or TRBD2 for D (5 bases each). The clonotype originates from a human donor in good health. Some clones in this sample may be carry-over from other donors' samples. The CDR3 protein is CSVGEISTDTQYF. DNA of the CDR3: TGCAGCGTGGGGGAGATAAGCACAGATACGCAGTATTTT.